One sample yielded the 25 T cell receptor beta chains listed below, sequenced in a study of T-cell memory formation after mild COVID-19 (dated by TCRdb to the early 2020s). The library was generated by 5' RACE. TCRdb records Illumina NovaSeq 6000 as the sequencer. The public reads were quality trimmed at Q25 with fastp and then assembled into clones with MiXCR by TCRdb, keeping productive beta chains. For every CDR3 protein sequence, its rows merge into one entry that carries the most common genes and DNA. The sample records about 250,000 distinct CDR3 sequences, about 16% of which are singletons. The ten biggest clones cover around 3.7% of the sample. Sample: PBMCs or a T cell subset sorted from them (not recorded which). The receptors stem from a man younger than 30 who had mild COVID-19 (a few samples of this study predate the infection). The sample titles of this study are shuffled in the database, so cell type and time point are left out; the donor was told from shared clones.

This clonotype has a handful of counts. V gene TRBV20-1 combines with J gene TRBJ2-7; TRBD1 agrees at 7 bases. The CDR3 is made up of 14 amino acids. Germline loops: CDR1 DFQATT, CDR2 SNEGSKA (reference sequence). J was trimmed by 2 bases and V by 1 base; bases with no gene match: 5. CDR3 coding DNA: TGCAGTGCTAGAGTTCCAACAGGGGCCTACGAGCAGTACGTC. It translates to CSARVPTGAYEQYV.

The genes are TRBV6-2 or TRBV6-3 and TRBJ2-3; TRBD2 agrees at 9 bases. Germline trimming cut 4 bases from V and 0 bases from J; bases unmatched to any gene: 11. The CDR3 is 18 amino acids. Germline V gene sequence: CDR1 MNHEY, CDR2 SVGEGT. The CDR3 bases are TGTGCCAGCAGTTTCCTAGCGGGGCCCTTACGAAGCACAGATACGCAGTATTTT. Residues: CASSFLAGPLRSTDTQYF.

J is TRBJ2-5 and V is TRBV20-1, with 7 bases that match TRBD2. CDR1 and CDR2 (germline): DFQATT, SNEGSKA (reference sequence). CDR3 length: 16 amino acids. With 3 bases clipped from V and 5 bases from J, the junction kept 15 bases outside the gene matches. This CDR3 is CSASPGSGAARETQYF. Here the CDR3 DNA reads TGCAGTGCTAGTCCGGGCAGCGGGGCCGCGAGGGAGACCCAGTACTTC.

The rearrangement links TRBV30 to TRBJ2-7; the match to TRBD1 covers 7 bases. Germline loops: CDR1 GTSNPN, CDR2 SVGIG (reference sequence). The CDR3 contains 14 residues. The V and J ends lost 2 bases and 2 bases, in that order; junction bases with no gene match: 6. CDR3 in DNA: TGTGCCTGGAGTCTAGGGACAGCCACCTACGAGCAGTACTTC. It codes for CAWSLGTATYEQYF.

This clonotype was seen only a few times. V usage is TRBV5-1 and J usage is TRBJ2-1; a possible D gene is TRBD1 (6 bases). V dropped 0 bases and J dropped 3 bases, with 10 bases sitting between them. Germline V gives CDR1 SGHRS, CDR2 YFSETQ. This CDR3 contains 15 residues. The CDR3 protein is CASSLAGDNYNEQFF. The CDR3 nucleotides are TGCGCCAGCAGCTTGGCAGGGGACAACTACAATGAGCAGTTCTTC.

This clonotype was picked up a small number of times. This rearrangement joins TRBV7-2 to TRBJ2-2, with D possibly matching TRBD1 (5 bases). This CDR3 comprises 14 residues. Germline-derived CDR1 and CDR2 are SGHTA and FQGNSA. Trimming took off 1 base at V and 7 bases at J, with 10 bases between the two ends. CDR3 in DNA: TGTGCCAGCAGCTTAGGGGGCCACGGCGGGGAGCTGTTTTTT. Its protein product is CASSLGGHGGELFF.

This clonotype turned up a few times. The chain carries TRBV5-1 and TRBJ2-1, with 10 bases identical to TRBD2. The trim removed 7 bases at V and 8 bases at J, leaving 12 bases unmatched. The length of the CDR3 is 15 residues. Germline-derived CDR1 and CDR2 are SGHRS and YFSETQ. For the CDR3, the DNA is TGCGCCAGCTTACCTGATAGCGGGGGGACCGATGAGCAGTTCTTC. This translates into CASLPDSGGTDEQFF.

The chain links TRBV20-1 to TRBJ1-5, with TRBD1 identical over 12 bases. This CDR3 has 15 amino acids. V lost 5 bases to trimming and J lost 4 bases; unmatched junction nucleotides: 6. CDR1 and CDR2 (germline): DFQATT, SNEGSKA (reference sequence). The CDR3 here is CSASGTGGFNQPQHF. CDR3 coding DNA: TGCAGTGCTTCCGGGACAGGGGGCTTTAATCAGCCCCAGCATTTT.

V and J are TRBV2 and TRBJ2-5, with 11 positions matching TRBD1. The germline V gene has CDR1 SNHLY and CDR2 FYNNEI. The J segment lost 2 bases and the V segment lost 8 bases, leaving 4 bases of the junction unmatched. This CDR3 contains 14 residues. The CDR3 nucleotides are TGTGCCAGCCTCCGGGACAGGGGGCAAGAGACCCAGTACTTC. It translates to CASLRDRGQETQYF.

This chain connects TRBV5-1 to TRBJ2-3; 7 nucleotides align to TRBD2. The germline CDR1 and CDR2 sequences are SGHRS and YFSETQ. CDR3 length: 16 amino acids. The trim removed 4 bases at V and 4 bases at J, leaving 12 bases unmatched. The chain's CDR3 is CASSTASAGDPDTQYF. CDR3 in DNA: TGCGCCAGCAGCACCGCTTCGGCGGGAGACCCAGATACGCAGTATTTT.

This clonotype turned up a few times. The V call is TRBV5-5, the J call TRBJ1-6; D is perhaps TRBD1 (6 bases). Between the trimmed V and J ends, which lost 6 bases and 12 bases, there was a span of 10 bases. This CDR3 is 11 amino acids long. Germline V gene lookup returns CDR1 SGHKS and CDR2 YYEKEE (reference sequence). CDR3 sequence: CASTEGGPLHF. The CDR3 coding sequence is TGTGCCAGCACCGAGGGGGGACCCCTCCACTTT.

V is TRBV11-2 and J is TRBJ2-5, with D perhaps matching TRBD2 (6 bases). CDR1 is SGHAT, CDR2 FQNNGV, per germline. V lost 6 bases, J lost 1 base, and 15 bases lay in between. The CDR3 runs to 15 residues. This CDR3 reads CASRPIRDFQETQYF. The CDR3 DNA reads TGTGCCAGCAGACCGATACGGGACTTCCAAGAGACCCAGTACTTC.

This clonotype was seen a handful of times. The chain couples TRBV7-9 to TRBJ1-2; D remains unclear. The CDR3 has 13 residues. V lost 6 bases and J 2 bases, leaving 10 bases between the germline ends. The germline gives CDR1 SEHNR, CDR2 FQNEAQ (reference sequence). The CDR3 loop is CASSHRLNYGYTF. The CDR3 DNA is TGTGCCAGCAGTCACCGACTCAACTATGGCTACACCTTC.

The chain employs TRBV5-1 and TRBJ2-7; D is possibly TRBD1 or TRBD2 (5 bases each). Germline CDR1 SGHRS, CDR2 YFSETQ. The V and J ends lost 4 bases and 0 bases respectively, with 11 bases between them. The CDR3 has 14 amino acids. The CDR3 DNA follows: TGCGCCAGCAGCCGGGACGGATTCTCCTACGAGCAGTACTTC. Protein sequence: CASSRDGFSYEQYF.

To note about this clonotype: No conserved phenylalanine or tryptophan ends this CDR3, so it is likely a read error. The chain combines TRBV11-2 with TRBJ1-2; 9 positions agree with TRBD1. Germline lookup yields CDR1 SGHAT and CDR2 FQNNGV. This CDR3 is 13 amino acids long. V was clipped by 5 bases and J by 4 bases; unmatched bases: 2. CDR3: CASSPGQGYGYTL. As DNA, the CDR3 is TGTGCCAGCAGCCCGGGACAGGGCTATGGCTACACCTTA.

This clonotype has only a few counts. This chain uses TRBV6-6 with TRBJ1-3; 8 bases match TRBD1. V was clipped by 4 bases and J by 0 bases; unmatched bases: 5. Germline V lookup: CDR1 MNHNY, CDR2 SVGAGI (reference sequence). This CDR3 is built from 16 residues. CDR3 coding DNA: TGTGCCAGCAGTTGGGGACAGGCAAGCTCTGGAAACACCATATATTTT. It codes for CASSWGQASSGNTIYF.

The genes are TRBV5-1 and TRBJ2-5; D call uncertain. The germline CDR1 and CDR2 sequences are SGHRS and YFSETQ. This CDR3 region has 15 residues. V shed 3 bases and J shed 0 bases, with 12 bases lying between them. DNA of the CDR3: TGCGCCAGCAGCTCCGAGAAGGATTACCAAGAGACCCAGTACTTC. This gives the protein CASSSEKDYQETQYF. The whole variable domain, remainder taken from reference TRBV5-1 and TRBJ2-5, is KAGVTQTPRYLIKTRGQQVTLSCSPISGHRSVSWYQQTPGQGLQFLFEYFSETQRNKGNFPGRFSGRQFSNSRSEMNVSTLELGDSALYLCASSSEKDYQETQYFGPGTRLLVL.

This clonotype was detected only a few times. CDR3 loop: CASSLLGQSTDTQYF. As DNA, the CDR3 is TGTGCCAGCAGCTTACTGGGGCAGTCAACAGATACGCAGTATTTT. The V gene is TRBV7-2, the J gene TRBJ2-3, with D maybe TRBD1 (5 bases). The CDR3 covers 15 residues. The germline V gene has CDR1 SGHTA and CDR2 FQGNSA. V was shortened by 2 bases and J by 3 bases, with 12 bases between the two germline ends.

This clonotype was seen a few times. The rearrangement joins TRBV25-1 to TRBJ1-6; D unresolved. Trimming pared 3 bases from V and 8 bases from J, leaving 5 bases between. Germline CDR1 and CDR2: MGHDK and SYGVNS. The CDR3 length is 12 residues. CDR3 sequence: CASSDRYSPLHF. The CDR3 DNA reads TGTGCCAGCAGTGACCGGTATTCACCCCTCCACTTT.

The chain couples TRBV7-3 to TRBJ2-3; TRBD2 aligns across 9 bases. Germline V gene sequence: CDR1 SGHTA, CDR2 FQGTGA. The CDR3 spans 16 residues. Germline trimming cut 5 bases from V and 2 bases from J; bases unmatched to any gene: 8. The CDR3: CASSPLGLADTDTQYF. CDR3 nucleotides: TGTGCCAGCAGCCCGCTGGGACTAGCCGACACAGATACGCAGTATTTT. The full variable domain, rest sourced from reference TRBV7-3 and TRBJ2-3, is GAGVSQTPSNKVTEKGKYVELRCDPISGHTALYWYRQSLGQGPEFLIYFQGTGAADDSGLPNDRFFAVRPEGSVSTLKIQRTERGDSAVYLCASSPLGLADTDTQYFGPGTRLTVL.

This clonotype was counted at least ten times. The V gene is TRBV4-3, the J gene TRBJ1-6; tentatively, D is TRBD1 (6 bases). The V gene's germline CDR1 is LGHNA and CDR2 YSLEER. V gave up 6 bases and J gave up 4 bases, with 10 bases separating them. CDR3 size: 14 residues. The CDR3 reads CASRGGQYNSPLHF. As DNA, the CDR3 is TGCGCCAGCAGAGGGGGGCAGTATAATTCACCCCTCCACTTT.

In this sample, this clonotype turned up a few times. The chain is built from TRBV3-1 and TRBJ2-1; 13 nucleotides agree with TRBD2. V lost 4 bases to trimming and J lost 9 bases; unmatched junction nucleotides: 6. From germline, CDR1 is LGHDT and CDR2 YNNKEL (reference sequence). The CDR3 loop spans 15 amino acids. For the CDR3, the DNA is TGTGCCAGCAGCCTGACTAGCGGGGGGTGGGGTGAGCAGTTCTTC. Protein product: CASSLTSGGWGEQFF.

The J gene is TRBJ1-2, the V gene TRBV20-1, with a weak D call TRBD1 (5 bases). Germline values: CDR1 DFQATT, CDR2 SNEGSKA (reference sequence). V shed 2 bases and J shed 8 bases, with 15 bases lying between them. The length of the CDR3 is 13 residues. The CDR3: CSARRDLKGGYTF. The CDR3 DNA follows: TGCAGTGCTAGAAGGGACCTTAAAGGGGGCTACACCTTC.

There are a few counts of this clonotype. The chain links TRBV10-3 to TRBJ1-2; D ambiguous. The germline CDR1 and CDR2 sequences are ENHRY and SYGVKD. V lost 8 bases, J lost 4 bases, and 14 bases lay in between. There are 13 residues in the CDR3. DNA for the CDR3: TGTGCCATCGCTGGGGAGAGGACCTATGGCTACACCTTC. Amino acids: CAIAGERTYGYTF.

Worth noting for this clonotype: One end of the junction does not line up with germline, which may come from a read error. This chain uses TRBV7-7 with TRBJ2-5; possible D gene TRBD2, 5 bases. There are 15 residues in the CDR3. Germline V lookup: CDR1 SSHAT, CDR2 FNYEAQ (reference sequence). Here the CDR3 reads CASSLARRTEETQYF. CDR3 nucleotides: TGTGCTAGCAGCTTAGCGCGTCGGACGGAGGAGACCCAGTACTTC. The entire variable domain, with the rest obtained from reference TRBV7-7 and TRBJ2-5, is as follows: GAGVSQSPRYKVTKRGQDVTLRCDPISSHATLYWYQQALGQGPEFLTYFNYEAQPDKSGLPSDRFSAERPEGSISTLTIQRTEQRDSAMYRCASSLARRTEETQYFGPGTRLLVL.